This T cell receptor beta chain was recovered during a study of cytomegalovirus exposure and HLA in healthy donors. As concerns this clone: Within the sample, other DNA sequences also encode this same CDR3.

Trimming took 1 base from V and 3 from J; bases not matched to a gene: 2. Germline V gene lookup returns CDR1 SGDLS and CDR2 YYNGEE. This CDR3 is 14 amino acids long. The PCR ran on 60 Vbeta and 13 Jbeta primers. The table came from immunoSEQ multiplex PCR; TCRdb's copy has only in-frame clones and leaves some out. This table holds fewer than 65,000 clones, 80% to 90% found once. The chain joins TRBV9 to TRBJ2-5; 8 positions agree with TRBD2. The receptor was derived from a young man in good health and CMV-seronegative. Input material: PBMCs. This CDR3 reads CASSVSGGEETQYF. The CDR3 nucleotides read TGTGCCAGCAGCGTAAGCGGGGGAGAAGAGACCCAGTACTTC. Full variable domain (remainder filled in from reference TRBV9 and TRBJ2-5): DSGVTQTPKHLITATGQRVTLRCSPRSGDLSVYWYQQSLDQGLQFLIQYYNGEERAKGNILERFSAQQFPDLHSELNLSSLELGDSALYFCASSVSGGEETQYFGPGTRLLVL.